Listed below are T cell receptor beta chains from one sample, sequenced in a study of blood T cells in healthy people across ages. MiXCR, applied by TCRdb to the 5' RACE reads, yields one record per CDR3 protein. The table lists some 800,000 distinct CDR3 sequences, approximately 48% of them singletons, with 15% to 25% in the top ten. The sequenced sample was blood. These TCRs come from a man in his sixties in good health. Each CDR3 is given with its conserved first and last residue. D genes are given only for firm matches. Clone size is not always given. Where it is, it says once, few, many or a class for expanded clones.

clone size	V gene	D gene	J gene	CDR3 protein	CDR3 DNA
.	TRBV7-9	.	TRBJ1-5	CASSLENQPQHF	TGTGCCAGCAGTCTGGAGAATCAGCCCCAGCATTTT
few	TRBV3-1	.	TRBJ2-3	CASSRTNAGDTQYF	TGTGCCAGCAGCCGTACCAACGCAGGGGATACGCAGTATTTT
once	TRBV6-6	.	TRBJ2-1	CASSYDGVNNEQFF	TGTGCCAGCAGTTACGACGGGGTCAACAATGAGCAGTTCTTC
.	TRBV7-2	.	TRBJ2-1	CASSLKGETQFF	TGTGCCAGCAGTCTTAAGGGGGAGACCCAGTTCTTC
.	TRBV10-3	.	TRBJ2-5	CAISGGSDGPSGNEQYF	TGTGCCATCAGTGGGGGGTCGGACGGACCGTCGGGTAATGAGCAGTACTTC
.	TRBV20-1	TRBD1	TRBJ2-7	CSARDSGPGQRTYEQYF	TGCAGTGCTAGAGACTCAGGCCCGGGACAGAGGACCTACGAGCAGTACTTC
once	TRBV12-3/TRBV12-4	TRBD2	TRBJ2-7	CASSWAGGSSYEQYF	TGTGCCAGCAGTTGGGCGGGGGGAAGCTCCTACGAGCAGTACTTC
.	TRBV4-3	TRBD1	TRBJ2-1	CASSQDHRGDEQFF	TGCGCCAGCAGCCAAGATCACAGGGGCGATGAGCAGTTCTTC
.	TRBV27	TRBD2	TRBJ2-3	CASSSPGLHTDTQYF	TGTGCCAGCAGTTCTCCGGGACTACACACAGATACGCAGTATTTT
.	TRBV9	TRBD2	TRBJ2-3	CASSVVGSGATDTQYF	TGTGCCAGCAGCGTAGTAGGTAGCGGGGCCACAGATACGCAGTATTTT
.	TRBV10-1	.	TRBJ1-4	CASSEGPANEKLFF	TGCGCCAGCAGTGAGGGGCCAGCTAATGAAAAACTGTTTTTT
few	TRBV15	.	TRBJ2-7	CATSRDRLSSYEQYF	TGTGCCACCAGCAGAGATCGCCTCAGCTCCTACGAGCAGTACTTC
.	TRBV14	.	TRBJ2-7	CASSRTLSASYEQYF	TGTGCCAGCAGCCGCACGCTGTCCGCCTCCTACGAGCAGTACTTC
many	TRBV27	.	TRBJ1-2	CASSVYGYTF	TGTGCCAGCAGCGTATATGGCTACACCTTC
.	TRBV7-8	TRBD2	TRBJ2-1	CASSSGLEEFF	TGTGCCAGCAGCTCCGGACTAGAAGAGTTCTTC